This T cell receptor beta chain is from a study of blood T cell repertoires in COVID-19 (dated by TCRdb to between 2020 and 2021). For the wider study: Samples covering the acute and convalescent phases of COVID-19 were provided by collaborators in the United States, Italy and Spain. Subjects who had been exposed to COVID-19, were actively infected with it, or had recovered from it provided the deeply sampled blood TCRbeta repertoires that made up the dataset. A de-identified subject ID, COVID-19 status, age in years and sex were almost always included in the sample metadata. Where available, HLA class I and class II types were obtained from metadata supplied by the sample provider rather than from assay-based typing. The prospective study material was composed of cDNA or gDNA derived from T cells, B-cell-depleted T cells, or PBMCs. The samples were drawn from two sources: the first 160 participants of the ongoing ImmuneRACE study, and 1,254 subjects contributed by 6 global collaborators. The repertoires were released in a freely available public database intended as a resource for research on the immune response to SARS-CoV-2.

Inclusive of the bounding cysteine and phenylalanine, the CDR3 is 15 residues long. Of all the DNA, just the CDR3 is kept, 45 bases in frame from base 1. V trim: 3 bases; J trim: 6 bases; unmatched bases: 7. Reading the germline V gene gives CDR1 LGHNA and CDR2 YSLEER. The immunoSEQ Assay, a bias-controlled multiplex PCR, was used to amplify TCRbeta CDR3 regions from genomic DNA. In the source study's methods: Within the assay, amplification of reference gene primers was used to estimate how many nucleated cells each sample contained. To quantify the absolute abundance of each unique TCRbeta CDR3 rearrangement, sequence reads were collapsed and filtered. For each sample, productive Simpson clonality was calculated by taking the square root of Simpson's diversity index across productive rearrangements. In TCRdb, the immuneACCESS table is reduced to in-frame sequences with V and J assigned. These tables do not hold every clone; where another copy was compared, an unresolved V gene accounts for under half, and the others remain unexplained. Clonal size and the V and J genes are those of that table, whereas D and trimming came from the DNA. Present in this sample are roughly 120,000 clones, approximately 80% of which were seen just once. 7.5% of the sample is held by the ten biggest clonotypes.

The investigation overall reported the following: How much clinical and demographic metadata was included differed by source and by participant, and the metadata was provided uncurated.

Collaborating institutions collected whole blood in K2EDTA tubes following their own protocols. Collaborator samples were shipped for TCRbeta analysis as frozen whole blood, isolated PBMCs, or DNA extracted from either sample type. Of note for this clone: Its specific antigen is unknown. There are no base qualities to consult, and no much larger clone falls within one base.

The rearranged segments are TRBV4-3 and TRBJ1-1; 10 bases in between match TRBD1. The sequencing sample was made of peripheral blood. This sequence was found in a man between 65 and 85 years old with active or convalescent COVID-19. The nucleotide sequence is given as TGCGCCAGCAGCCATCGGACAGGGGGGACCCCTGAAGCTTTCTTT. Its product reads: CASSHRTGGTPEAFF.